This T cell receptor beta chain was documented in a study of CD8+ T cells in alopecia areata. Extracted from the samples, RNA was reverse transcribed into cDNA to serve as the sequencing template. Some clones are missing from TCRdb's copy, which holds only in-frame ones; the method was immunoSEQ multiplex PCR. The sample lists under 300,000 clones, under 70% occurring once. Sequences were derived from CD4+ T cells sorted from blood, sampled at week 0. This clonotype originated in a human donor with alopecia areata.

CDR3 residues: CARRTGDTQYF. CDR3 in DNA: TGTGCCCGCCGGACAGGGGATACGCAGTATTTT. This chain links TRBV30 with TRBJ2-3; 8 bases map to TRBD1. Germline loops: CDR1 GTSNPN, CDR2 SVGIG (reference sequence). V was pared by 8 bases and J by 6 bases, with 4 bases of the junction left unmatched. The CDR3 extends over 11 amino acids.